Sequencing of this T cell receptor beta chain was carried out in a study of CD8 T cells in Susac syndrome. Sequencing of TCR beta drew on CD8+ and CD4+ T cells from blood. This CDR3 has 16 amino acids. The V and J ends lost 3 bases and 3 bases respectively, with 17 bases between them. CDR1 LGHDT and CDR2 YNNKEL come from the germline V gene (reference sequence). Reverse transcription used about 0.5 to 1 ug RNA and random hexamers. Multiplex immunoSEQ PCR targeted 54 Vbeta and 13 Jbeta TCR beta segments. MiXCR, run by TCRdb on the immunoSEQ multiplex PCR reads, gives a single entry per CDR3 protein. Of some 99,000 distinct CDR3 sequences listed, roughly 95% are singletons.

Sequenced sample: CD4+ T cells from PBMCs. This sequence was found in a human donor in good health. The chain carries TRBV3-1 and TRBJ2-5; tentative D call: TRBD2 (5 bases). The CDR3 loop reads CASSHPLTRRKETQYF. The CDR3 nucleotides are TGTGCCAGCAGCCACCCTCTTACTAGGAGAAAAGAGACCCAGTACTTC.